Listed below are T cell receptor beta chains from one sample, sequenced in a study of blood T cell repertoires in COVID-19. The method was immunoSEQ multiplex PCR; TCRdb's version includes in-frame clones alone and lacks a portion of them. The sample consists of under 300,000 clones, around 87% of them appearing once. The sequencing sample was made of peripheral blood. Receptor source: a woman in her sixties or seventies with active or convalescent COVID-19. Both conserved end residues are part of each CDR3. The order of the fields is clone size, J gene, V gene, D gene, CDR3 protein, CDR3 DNA. The D gene is left open where the match is weak. A row's size may be missing; if present it is once, few, many or a size class.

clone_size: .; j_call: TRBJ2-1; v_call: TRBV4-3; d_call: .; cdr3_aa: CASSQGLERYEQFF; cdr3_nt: TGCGCCAGCAGCCAAGGTTTGGAGCGTTATGAGCAGTTCTTC
clone_size: .; j_call: TRBJ1-2; v_call: TRBV10-3; d_call: .; cdr3_aa: CAISGGWLTGNYGYTF; cdr3_nt: TGTGCCATCAGTGGCGGGTGGCTTACGGGTAACTATGGCTACACCTTC
clone_size: .; j_call: TRBJ1-4; v_call: TRBV10-3; d_call: TRBD1; cdr3_aa: CASGDSNEKLFF; cdr3_nt: TGTGCCAGCGGGGACAGTAATGAAAAACTGTTTTTT
clone_size: .; j_call: TRBJ2-5; v_call: TRBV10-1; d_call: .; cdr3_aa: CASNGQGSETQYF; cdr3_nt: TGCGCCAGCAACGGTCAGGGGTCAGAGACCCAGTACTTC
clone_size: .; j_call: TRBJ2-1; v_call: TRBV3-1/TRBV3-2; d_call: TRBD1; cdr3_aa: CASSLTNSGQGTNEQFF; cdr3_nt: TGTGCCAGCAGCCTTACCAACTCGGGACAGGGAACCAATGAGCAGTTCTTC
clone_size: .; j_call: TRBJ2-6; v_call: TRBV19; d_call: .; cdr3_aa: CASSIRGPGANVLTF; cdr3_nt: TGTGCCAGTAGTATAAGGGGCCCTGGGGCCAACGTCCTGACTTTC
clone_size: once; j_call: TRBJ1-4; v_call: TRBV6-1; d_call: .; cdr3_aa: CASSEAGHWGEKLFF; cdr3_nt: TGTGCCAGCAGTGAAGCGGGACACTGGGGTGAAAAACTGTTTTTT
clone_size: .; j_call: TRBJ2-5; v_call: TRBV4-3; d_call: .; cdr3_aa: CASSYVGGETQYF; cdr3_nt: TGCGCCAGTAGCTACGTGGGGGGAGAGACCCAGTACTTC
clone_size: .; j_call: TRBJ1-5; v_call: TRBV4-1; d_call: .; cdr3_aa: CASSQDSSYQPQHF; cdr3_nt: TGCGCCAGCAGCCAAGACAGTTCATATCAGCCCCAGCATTTT
clone_size: .; j_call: TRBJ1-1; v_call: TRBV6-6; d_call: .; cdr3_aa: CASSYEEPTFF; cdr3_nt: TGTGCCAGCAGTTATGAGGAACCAACTTTCTTT
clone_size: .; j_call: TRBJ2-4; v_call: TRBV11-3; d_call: .; cdr3_aa: CASSSAQGGVQYF; cdr3_nt: TGTGCCAGCAGCTCAGCCCAGGGGGGAGTTCAGTACTTC
clone_size: .; j_call: TRBJ2-3; v_call: TRBV11-2; d_call: .; cdr3_aa: CASSSQGTDTQYF; cdr3_nt: TGTGCCAGCAGCTCACAGGGCACAGATACGCAGTATTTT
clone_size: .; j_call: TRBJ2-5; v_call: TRBV7-2; d_call: .; cdr3_aa: CASSLDGGAETQYF; cdr3_nt: TGTGCCAGCAGCTTAGATGGGGGCGCGGAGACCCAGTACTTC
clone_size: .; j_call: TRBJ1-5; v_call: TRBV3-1/TRBV3-2; d_call: .; cdr3_aa: CASSQAPGGNQPQHF; cdr3_nt: TGTGCCAGCAGCCAAGCGCCAGGGGGCAATCAGCCCCAGCATTTT
clone_size: .; j_call: TRBJ1-3; v_call: TRBV2; d_call: .; cdr3_aa: CASSEIDSGNTIYF; cdr3_nt: TGTGCCAGCAGTGAAATAGACTCTGGAAACACCATATATTTT
clone_size: .; j_call: TRBJ2-1; v_call: TRBV24-1; d_call: TRBD1; cdr3_aa: CATSDFQGASYNEQFF; cdr3_nt: TGTGCCACCAGTGATTTTCAGGGGGCCTCCTACAATGAGCAGTTCTTC
clone_size: .; j_call: TRBJ1-2; v_call: TRBV6-5; d_call: TRBD1; cdr3_aa: CASSSPRDRDGGYTF; cdr3_nt: TGTGCCAGCAGTTCACCCCGGGACAGGGATGGGGGCTACACCTTC
clone_size: once; j_call: TRBJ1-2; v_call: TRBV19; d_call: TRBD1; cdr3_aa: CASSAGTGYDYGYTF; cdr3_nt: TGTGCCAGTAGTGCCGGGACAGGCTACGACTATGGCTACACCTTC